The entry that follows covers one TCR beta chain sequence. Its antigen is currently unknown. The data stem from a study of T cell repertoires in cytomegalovirus infection. Broader study findings: Across the ex vivo response, the dominant clonotypes were HLA-C-restricted CMV-specific TCR beta clonotypes.

TCRdb passed the reads through MiXCR, listing each CDR3 protein once. The sample consists of some 120,000 distinct CDR3 sequences, about 32% of them appearing once. CDR1 SEHNR and CDR2 FQNEAQ come from the germline V gene (reference sequence). Deletions cut 4 bases from V and 1 base from J, with 25 bases between. The CDR3 sequence is 19 residues long. The sequence came from a human donor in good health (CMV status not recorded). Some clones in this sample may be carry-over from other donors' samples. The gene calls are TRBV7-9 and TRBJ2-5; a weak D match, TRBD1 (5 bases). The input for sequencing was CD8+ T cells from cultured PBMCs, taken from culture after CMV antigen stimulation. CDR3 DNA: TGTGCCAGCAGCTACGCTCACGGGTGGGGTTGGGGCGTCCAAGAGACCCAGTACTTC. Amino acids: CASSYAHGWGWGVQETQYF.